Presented here are 23 T cell receptor beta chains from one specimen sequenced in a study of T-cell memory formation after mild COVID-19. Each CDR3 protein gets one entry after TCRdb re-called the 5' RACE reads with MiXCR. The sample has under 400,000 distinct CDR3 sequences, more than 20% seen once. Sequenced material: PBMCs or a T cell subset sorted from them (not recorded which). The receptor set was obtained from an adult woman who had mild COVID-19 (a few samples of this study predate the infection). Cell type and time point are not known.

The chain has TRBV7-6 and TRBJ1-1; D is unclear. The CDR3 runs to 13 residues. The germline V gene has CDR1 SGHVS and CDR2 FNYEAQ. The V and J ends lost 6 bases and 0 bases respectively, with 8 bases between them. The chain's CDR3 is CASSPPLNTEAFF. The CDR3 DNA sequence: TGTGCCAGCAGTCCCCCCCTGAACACTGAAGCTTTCTTT.

This clonotype was counted a few times. The chain links TRBV5-5 to TRBJ1-2, with D perhaps TRBD1 (5 bases). Looked up from germline, CDR1 is SGHKS and CDR2 is YYEKEE (reference sequence). The CDR3 runs to 13 residues. The germline V and J ends were trimmed by 3 bases and 5 bases, with 11 bases remaining between them. For the CDR3, the DNA is TGTGCCAGCAGCTACGGGGGAGATTATGGCTACACCTTC. Translated: CASSYGGDYGYTF.

This clonotype was picked up many times. The chain couples TRBV7-8 to TRBJ2-1; TRBD2 agrees at 7 bases. The CDR3 length is 16 residues. The junction had 7 bases not matched to a gene; V was cut back by 3 bases and J by 2 bases. The germline gives CDR1 SGHVS, CDR2 FQNEAQ. DNA of the CDR3: TGTGCCAGCAGCTTTCCGGCGGGAGCGGCCTACAATGAGCAGTTCTTC. It is translated as CASSFPAGAAYNEQFF.

This clonotype was seen only a few times. The rearrangement links TRBV20-1 to TRBJ1-1; tentative D call: TRBD1 (5 bases). In germline, CDR1 is DFQATT, CDR2 SNEGSKA (reference sequence). This CDR3 is 11 amino acids long. The germline V and J ends were trimmed by 3 bases and 7 bases, with 9 bases remaining between them. CDR3 in amino acids: CSASQGIEAFF. CDR3 bases: TGCAGTGCTAGTCAGGGAATTGAAGCTTTCTTT.

This clonotype occurred many times. The V call is TRBV24-1, the J call TRBJ2-6, with D possibly being TRBD1 (7 bases). The germline V gene encodes CDR1 KGHDR and CDR2 SFDVKD. The CDR3 spans 16 residues. Trimming took 10 bases from V and 0 from J, leaving 15 bases between them. The CDR3, as DNA: TGTGCCACGGAGGGACAGTCGAGCTCTGGGGCCAACGTCCTGACTTTC. Translation gives CATEGQSSSGANVLTF.

The gene calls are TRBV12-3 or TRBV12-4 and TRBJ1-2; D is uncertain. Trimming left V 3 bases short and J 3 bases short, with 8 bases between. CDR3 length: 13 residues. The CDR3 DNA reads TGTGCCAGCAGTTTGTTGGGCGACTATGGCTACACCTTC. As protein: CASSLLGDYGYTF.

The chain combines TRBV20-1 with TRBJ1-1; tentative D call: TRBD1 (5 bases). Germline V CDR1 and CDR2: DFQATT, SNEGSKA (reference sequence). V dropped 0 bases and J dropped 1 base, with 9 bases sitting between them. CDR3 size: 14 residues. The CDR3 reads CSAREWGGNTEAFF. As DNA, the CDR3 is TGCAGTGCTAGAGAGTGGGGGGGGAACACTGAAGCTTTCTTT.

The CDR3 here is CASSAHRGYNYGYTF. As DNA, the CDR3 is TGTGCCAGCAGTGCCCACAGGGGGTATAACTATGGCTACACCTTC. V gene TRBV25-1 combines with J gene TRBJ1-2; 8 bases line up with TRBD1. From germline, CDR1 is MGHDK and CDR2 SYGVNS. V lost 4 bases and J lost 1; bases outside the gene matches: 5. This CDR3 spans 15 amino acids.

The sample holds a few counts of this clonotype. The rearrangement joins TRBV12-3 or TRBV12-4 to TRBJ1-5; TRBD1 agrees at 7 bases. The CDR3 loop spans 13 amino acids. With 6 bases clipped from V and 5 bases from J, the junction kept 4 bases outside the gene matches. The CDR3 DNA sequence: TGTGCCAGCAGGACAACAGGGGATCAGCCCCAGCATTTT. Protein product: CASRTTGDQPQHF.

This clonotype was seen repeatedly, ten times or more. The chain recombines TRBV10-3 with TRBJ2-1, with D possibly being TRBD2 (6 bases). The CDR3 length is 13 residues. V shed 8 bases and J shed 6 bases, with 14 bases lying between them. CDR1 and CDR2 (germline): ENHRY, SYGVKD. The DNA of the CDR3 is TGTGCCATCGAAACGGGGGAATCCAATGAGCAGTTCTTC. It translates to CAIETGESNEQFF.

This clonotype was seen a few times. The chain joins TRBV18 to TRBJ2-5; unclear D gene. The CDR3 has 20 amino acids. Between the trimmed V and J ends, which lost 3 bases and 0 bases, there was a span of 26 bases. Germline V lookup: CDR1 KGHSH, CDR2 LQKENI. The CDR3 here is CASSPRIGQVHLGDQETQYF. CDR3 DNA sequence: TGTGCCAGCTCACCCAGGATCGGGCAGGTGCACCTCGGCGACCAAGAGACCCAGTACTTC. Full variable domain (rest looked up from reference TRBV18 and TRBJ2-5): NAGVMQNPRHLVRRRGQEARLRCSPMKGHSHVYWYRQLPEEGLKFMVYLQKENIIDESGMPKERFSAEFPKEGPSILRIQQVVRGDSAAYFCASSPRIGQVHLGDQETQYFGPGTRLLVL.

The chain carries TRBV7-6 and TRBJ2-1; the match to TRBD2 covers 9 bases. The V and J ends lost 4 bases and 0 bases, in that order; junction bases with no gene match: 7. The CDR3 is made up of 17 amino acids. Germline values: CDR1 SGHVS, CDR2 FNYEAQ. CDR3 residues: CASSSQAGGYSYNEQFF. CDR3 nucleotides: TGTGCCAGCAGCTCTCAAGCGGGGGGATACTCCTACAATGAGCAGTTCTTC.

V and J are TRBV5-1 and TRBJ1-1; D is ambiguous. CDR3 size: 14 residues. Germline assignment: CDR1 SGHRS and CDR2 YFSETQ. Trimming removed 2 bases at V and 5 bases at J, with 13 bases between. CDR3 residues: CASSFTPGRTEAFF. The DNA of the CDR3 is TGCGCCAGCAGCTTCACCCCGGGTCGGACTGAAGCTTTCTTT.

The chain employs TRBV24-1 and TRBJ2-3; D may be TRBD2 (6 bases). Trimming left V 7 bases short and J 4 bases short, with 17 bases between. This CDR3 has 15 amino acids. Germline lookup yields CDR1 KGHDR and CDR2 SFDVKD. CDR3: CATSPFGGAADTQYF. The DNA of the CDR3 is TGTGCCACCAGCCCTTTCGGAGGGGCAGCAGATACGCAGTATTTT.

The rearrangement uses TRBV5-1 and TRBJ2-1, with 13 bases identical to TRBD2. The CDR3 has 18 residues. V trimming: 4 bases; J trimming: 4 bases; junction bases outside the gene matches: 11. From germline, CDR1 is SGHRS and CDR2 YFSETQ. The CDR3 loop is CASSPIWTSGSGYNEQFF. The CDR3 DNA reads as TGCGCCAGCAGCCCAATCTGGACTAGCGGGAGTGGGTACAATGAGCAGTTCTTC.

This clonotype was seen at least ten times. This chain uses TRBV6-5 with TRBJ2-2; no firm D call. V was cut by 0 bases and J by 5 bases, with 13 bases left in between. The CDR3 spans 16 residues. Germline assignment: CDR1 MNHEY and CDR2 SVGAGI. CDR3 nucleotides: TGTGCCAGCAGTTACTCTGACCCTGGATGGACCGGGGAGCTGTTTTTT. Its translation is CASSYSDPGWTGELFF.

J is TRBJ1-2 and V is TRBV24-1; 8 bases are shared with TRBD1. The CDR3 is 15 residues long. Losses at the gene ends were 3 bases for V and 2 bases for J; bases not matched to a gene: 4. Germline V gene lookup returns CDR1 KGHDR and CDR2 SFDVKD. The CDR3 region has the DNA TGTGCCACCAGTGATAGGACAGGGCCGAACTATGGCTACACCTTC. It is translated as CATSDRTGPNYGYTF.

The V call is TRBV7-9, the J call TRBJ2-3; no clear D gene. V lost 8 bases to trimming and J lost 5 bases, with 14 bases between them. This CDR3 has 13 residues. Per the germline V gene, CDR1 is SEHNR and CDR2 is FQNEAQ (reference sequence). CDR3 region: CASLPSVLDTQYF. CDR3 DNA sequence: TGTGCCAGCCTCCCCTCCGTCTTAGATACGCAGTATTTT.

The V gene is TRBV20-1, the J gene TRBJ2-3; D gene unclear. Germline V gene sequence: CDR1 DFQATT, CDR2 SNEGSKA (reference sequence). V was trimmed by 0 bases and J by 3 bases, leaving 16 bases between them. This CDR3 is 16 amino acids long. The CDR3 loop reads CSAREEGDLGTDTQYF. The DNA for the CDR3 is TGCAGTGCTAGAGAGGAAGGCGACCTGGGGACAGATACGCAGTATTTT.

In this sample, this clonotype turned up a few times. The chain uses TRBV24-1 and TRBJ2-1; perhaps TRBD1 as D (5 bases). CDR1 and CDR2 (germline): KGHDR, SFDVKD. The V end was cut by 0 bases, the J end by 8 bases, with 13 bases between. This CDR3 region has 15 residues. In DNA, the CDR3 is TGTGCCACCAGTGATTTGAGGCAGGGCTATGATGAGCAGTTCTTC. This translates into CATSDLRQGYDEQFF.

The sample holds many counts of this clonotype. This chain joins TRBV20-1 and TRBJ2-7, with TRBD1 matching over 9 bases. The germline V gene encodes CDR1 DFQATT and CDR2 SNEGSKA (reference sequence). The V segment lost 0 bases and the J segment 5 bases; nucleotides outside the gene matches: 8. This CDR3 region has 15 residues. The CDR3 DNA is TGCAGTGCTAGAGATCCGGGACAGGGTACCCACGAGCAGTACTTC. As protein: CSARDPGQGTHEQYF.

The chain uses TRBV7-9 and TRBJ2-1; 10 bases match TRBD1. V was clipped by 5 bases and J by 4 bases; unmatched bases: 8. This CDR3 has 16 residues. Germline loops: CDR1 SEHNR, CDR2 FQNEAQ (reference sequence). The CDR3 nucleotides read TGTGCCAGCAGCACCAACCGGGACAGGGGTTACAATGAGCAGTTCTTC. It encodes CASSTNRDRGYNEQFF.

The V call is TRBV6-6, the J call TRBJ2-2; TRBD1 agrees at 9 bases. The CDR3 is made up of 17 amino acids. Germline V gene lookup returns CDR1 MNHNY and CDR2 SVGAGI (reference sequence). Unmatched junction bases numbered 10, after V lost 7 bases and J lost 1 base. This chain's CDR3 is CASNLQGAYGNTGELFF. Here the CDR3 DNA reads TGTGCCAGCAATCTACAGGGGGCATACGGGAACACCGGGGAGCTGTTTTTT.